Presented here are 3 T cell receptor beta chains from one specimen sequenced in a study of blood T cell repertoires in COVID-19. Using immunoSEQ multiplex PCR, the repertoire was profiled, and TCRdb retains in-frame clones only, with some absent. The sample carries hundreds of thousands of clones, roughly 90% recorded once. The sample consisted of PBMCs or T cells enriched from blood (not recorded which). The receptor set was obtained from a man aged 60-69 years who had recovered from COVID-19.

The gene calls are TRBV19 and TRBJ1-2; 7 bases are shared with TRBD1. CDR1 and CDR2 from the germline V gene are LNHDA and SQIVND (reference sequence). The CDR3 is 15 amino acids. V was pared by 5 bases and J by 4 bases, with 10 bases of the junction left unmatched. CDR3 amino acids: CASSLDRDRGYGYTF. The CDR3 region has the DNA TGTGCCAGTAGTCTCGACAGGGATCGGGGCTATGGCTACACCTTC.

The chain carries TRBV5-6 and TRBJ2-1, with TRBD1 matching over 9 bases. J gave up 15 bases and V 5 bases, and 18 bases lay outside the gene matches. Germline V gene lookup returns CDR1 SGHDT and CDR2 YYEEEE. There are 15 residues in the CDR3. The CDR3, as DNA: TGTGCCAGCAGGTTAAAGGGGACAGGGTCTACCCTGGGGTTCTTC. It is translated as CASRLKGTGSTLGFF.

The V and J genes are TRBV7-8 and TRBJ1-1, with 7 bases lining up with TRBD1. The CDR3 spans 15 residues. Trimming cost V 5 bases and J 6 bases; bases outside gene matches: 12. CDR1 and CDR2 from the germline V gene are SGHVS and FQNEAQ. The CDR3 region is CASSPWTGPEPEAFF. As DNA, the CDR3 is TGTGCCAGCAGCCCGTGGACAGGCCCCGAACCTGAAGCTTTCTTT.